The clone carrying this T cell receptor beta chain was seen only a few times. The antigen remains unidentified. These data originate in a study of early T cells in non-severe SARS-CoV-2 infection. Whole-study findings and limits: Private and CD4 specificities were missed by VDJdb matching, skewed to anti-spike CD8.

V lost 6 bases to trimming and J lost 4 bases; unmatched junction nucleotides: 8. Germline loops: CDR1 SQVTM, CDR2 ANQGSEA. The CDR3 runs 13 residues. Separate cDNA molecules each had unique molecular identifiers attached to them. TCRdb reprocessed the 5' RACE reads with MiXCR, giving one entry per CDR3 protein. This sample yields roughly 90,000 distinct CDR3 sequences, of which approximately 15% are seen a single time; around 0.5% belongs to the top ten. The source is an adult who was a healthcare worker with PCR-confirmed SARS-CoV-2 infection or an uninfected control (not recorded which). The chain links TRBV29-1 to TRBJ1-1; 7 nucleotides agree with TRBD1. Input material: whole blood. The DNA for the CDR3 is TGCAGCGTGGTCGGGGACAGTCTCACTGAAGCTTTCTTT. Its protein product is CSVVGDSLTEAFF.